This TCR beta chain was identified in a study of CXCR3-negative and CXCR3-positive naive CD8 T cells. Study findings and constraints: Naive cells with CXCR3 showed TRB CDR3s that were more hydrophobic than those in CXCR3-negative naive cells. Similar TRBV-TRBJ usage was seen in naive cells (both CXCR3-negative and CXCR3-positive), but memory cells differed. Whereas both naive subsets had comparably high diversity, memory CD8+ cells had much lower diversity.

About this clonotype itself: Its specificity is not known.

Preparation of TRB cDNA libraries relied on 5' RACE carrying UMI labels. Each CDR3 protein gets one entry in TCRdb, which reprocessed the 5' RACE reads and gives no DNA. Its table lists approximately 120,000 distinct CDR3 sequences. CDR1 is MGHDK, CDR2 SYGVNS, per germline. The CDR3 spans 11 residues. The chain uses TRBV25-1 and TRBJ2-5. The TCR was taken from a human donor in good health. Some clones in this sample may be carry-over from other donors' samples. The material sequenced was naive CXCR3+ CD8+ T cells from blood. Subset defined: CD45RO-CCR7+CD27+CD95- naive CD8+ T cells expressing CXCR3 (TNR3+). CDR3 sequence reads: CASSDQVVLYF. The full variable domain, in which reference TRBV25-1 and TRBJ2-5 provide the parts outside the CDR3, is EADIYQTPRYLVIGTGKKITLECSQTMGHDKMYWYQQDPGMELHLIHYSYGVNSTEKGDLSSESTVSRIRTEHFPLTLESARPSHTSQYLCASSDQVVLYFGPGTRLLVL.